Below are 27 T cell receptor beta chains sequenced from a single sample in a study of radiation and T cells in renal cell carcinoma. Clones were read by immunoSEQ multiplex PCR, and TCRdb kept only the in-frame ones, dropping some. The table has some 140,000 clones, around nine tenths seen once. This sample's time point: baseline pretreatment blood. Treatment defined: 15 Gy SBRT to primary tumor, nephrectomy 4 weeks later. The starting material was blood, obtained from a patient whose treatment included radiotherapy and nephrectomy. The receptors stem from a woman between 50 and 59 years old with renal cell carcinoma.

The rearrangement joins TRBV5-1 to TRBJ2-1; the match to TRBD2 covers 9 bases. V lost 5 bases to trimming and J lost 6 bases; unmatched junction nucleotides: 9. Germline-derived CDR1 and CDR2 are SGHRS and YFSETQ. This CDR3 region has 15 residues. In nucleotides, the CDR3 is TGCGCCAGCAGTTCTCGAGCGGGGGGTCTCAATGAGCAGTTCTTC. Its protein product is CASSSRAGGLNEQFF.

The chain recombines TRBV9 with TRBJ1-5, with D hard to call. The CDR3 is made up of 12 amino acids. CDR1 is SGDLS, CDR2 YYNGEE, per germline. The V gene lost 3 bases and the J gene lost 10 bases, with 11 bases spanning the gap. CDR3 sequence: CASSAERGPQHF. The CDR3 region has the DNA TGTGCCAGCAGCGCCGAGAGAGGACCCCAGCATTTT.

The chain combines TRBV6-5 with TRBJ2-7; D not resolved. This CDR3 comprises 12 residues. CDR1 and CDR2 (germline): MNHEY, SVGAGI. V was trimmed by 10 bases and J by 5 bases, leaving 15 bases between them. This CDR3 is CATLPPSHEQYF. CDR3 DNA sequence: TGTGCCACCCTCCCCCCGTCCCACGAGCAGTACTTC.

The rearrangement joins TRBV11-2 to TRBJ1-4; possible D gene TRBD1, 6 bases. CDR1 and CDR2 (germline): SGHAT, FQNNGV. The V end lost 5 bases, the J end lost 0 bases, and 7 bases lay between the germline ends. The CDR3 has 14 amino acids. CDR3 in amino acids: CASSRQATNEKLFF. The CDR3 coding sequence is TGTGCCAGCAGCAGACAGGCAACTAATGAAAAACTGTTTTTT.

The rearrangement uses TRBV9 and TRBJ2-3; TRBD1 matches 9 bases. Germline V gene sequence: CDR1 SGDLS, CDR2 YYNGEE. V gave up 3 bases and J gave up 2 bases; unmatched junction bases: 10. CDR3 length: 17 residues. CDR3 sequence reads: CASSARGGTGPTDTQYF. The CDR3 coding sequence is TGTGCCAGCAGCGCCCGTGGGGGGACAGGGCCCACAGATACGCAGTATTTT.

This clone is a singleton in its sample. CDR3 loop: CASSRADQETQYF. CDR3 DNA sequence: TGTGCCAGCTCACGGGCAGACCAAGAGACCCAGTACTTC. The chain carries TRBV18 and TRBJ2-5; D is ambiguous. V lost 4 bases and J 0 bases, leaving 6 bases between the germline ends. The CDR3 is 13 residues long. CDR1 is KGHSH and CDR2 is LQKENI in the germline V gene.

This chain uses TRBV5-6 with TRBJ2-2; 10 nucleotides match TRBD1. With V trimmed by 3 bases and J by 0 bases, 2 bases remained unmatched. The germline V gene encodes CDR1 SGHDT and CDR2 YYEEEE. The CDR3 runs to 16 residues. The CDR3 DNA sequence: TGTGCCAGCAGCTGGGACAGGGGATCGAACACCGGGGAGCTGTTTTTT. Its translation is CASSWDRGSNTGELFF. The entire variable domain, with the rest obtained from reference TRBV5-6 and TRBJ2-2, is as follows: DAGVTQSPTHLIKTRGQQVTLRCSPKSGHDTVSWYQQALGQGPQFIFQYYEEEERQRGNFPDRFSGHQFPNYSSELNVNALLLGDSALYLCASSWDRGSNTGELFFGEGSRLTVL.

The chain combines TRBV15 with TRBJ2-3; the match to TRBD2 covers 14 bases. The CDR3 length is 17 residues. After removal of 4 bases from V and 2 bases from J, the junction contained 5 bases not matched to a gene. Germline CDR1 and CDR2: LNHNV and YYDKDF (reference sequence). The CDR3 coding sequence is TGTGCCACCAGCACACGGACTAGCGGGGGGACCACAGATACGCAGTATTTT. Translated, it gives CATSTRTSGGTTDTQYF.

The V gene is TRBV19, the J gene TRBJ2-7; tentative D call: TRBD1 (6 bases). Germline values: CDR1 LNHDA, CDR2 SQIVND (reference sequence). Trimming took off 4 bases at V and 5 bases at J, with 15 bases between the two ends. The CDR3 totals 14 residues. As DNA, the CDR3 is TGTGCCAGTAGTACTCTGACAGGTCAAGACGAGCAGTACTTC. Translating gives CASSTLTGQDEQYF.

The V and J genes are TRBV6-4 and TRBJ2-7; TRBD1 matches at 9 bases. This CDR3 region has 15 residues. Per germline, CDR1 MRHNA and CDR2 SNTAGT. After removal of 7 bases from V and 4 bases from J, the junction contained 11 bases not matched to a gene. The CDR3 DNA sequence: TGTGCCAGCAACCGACGGACAGGGGAAATATACGAGCAGTACTTC. Translated, it gives CASNRRTGEIYEQYF.

The gene calls are TRBV27 and TRBJ2-3, with 12 bases aligning to TRBD2. The CDR3 totals 15 residues. Germline lookup yields CDR1 MNHEY and CDR2 SMNVEV (reference sequence). V was clipped by 5 bases and J by 3 bases; unmatched bases: 3. CDR3 protein: CASSRGLAGTDTQYF. The DNA of the CDR3 is TGTGCCAGCAGTCGGGGACTAGCGGGTACAGATACGCAGTATTTT.

The rearrangement joins TRBV25-1 to TRBJ1-4; 8 nucleotides line up with TRBD1. V dropped 6 bases and J dropped 7; count of bases not matched to a gene: 7. The germline CDR1 and CDR2 sequences are MGHDK and SYGVNS. CDR3 length: 14 amino acids. The CDR3 DNA reads as TGTGCCAGCAGCATGGGGGGGACAGGTGAAAAACTGTTTTTT. Protein sequence: CASSMGGTGEKLFF.

J is TRBJ2-5 and V is TRBV2, with 11 positions matching TRBD1. The CDR3 loop spans 16 amino acids. Germline lookup yields CDR1 SNHLY and CDR2 FYNNEI. V lost 6 bases, J lost 5 bases, and 11 bases stayed unmatched. For the CDR3, the DNA is TGTGCCAGCAGACCCTGGGTGGGACAGGGGGGCGAGACCCAGTACTTC. Residues: CASRPWVGQGGETQYF.

The chain links TRBV29-1 to TRBJ2-5; TRBD2 aligns across 7 bases. Germline CDR1 is SQVTM and CDR2 is ANQGSEA. The V segment lost 4 bases and the J segment 1 base; nucleotides outside the gene matches: 9. This CDR3 has 15 amino acids. The CDR3: CSVARVAGPQETQYF. For the CDR3, the DNA is TGCAGCGTTGCCCGGGTAGCGGGCCCCCAAGAGACCCAGTACTTC. Drawing the rest from reference TRBV29-1 and TRBJ2-5, the complete variable domain is SAVISQKPSRDICQRGTSLTIQCQVDSQVTMMFWYRQQPGQSLTLIATANQGSEATYESGFVIDKFPISRPNLTFSTLTVSNMSPEDSSIYLCSVARVAGPQETQYFGPGTRLLVL.

The genes are TRBV7-9 and TRBJ1-4; D gene uncertain. Per germline, CDR1 SEHNR and CDR2 FQNEAQ (reference sequence). The germline V and J ends were trimmed by 2 bases and 7 bases, with 20 bases remaining between them. The CDR3 runs to 17 residues. In nucleotides, the CDR3 is TGTGCCAGCAGCTTATACGGCTCTGCCCCGGCGCCTGAAAAACTGTTTTTT. As protein: CASSLYGSAPAPEKLFF.

The chain has TRBV18 and TRBJ2-1, with 11 bases identical to TRBD2. V trimming: 4 bases; J trimming: 9 bases; junction bases outside the gene matches: 11. Germline CDR1 reads KGHSH; CDR2 reads LQKENI. The CDR3 spans 16 residues. The CDR3 DNA reads TGTGCCAGCTCACAGCCGGGTAGCGGGGGGGCCGGTGAGCAGTTCTTC. This codes for CASSQPGSGGAGEQFF.

The gene calls are TRBV2 and TRBJ1-5; 11 bases line up with TRBD1. This CDR3 contains 13 residues. Germline V gives CDR1 SNHLY, CDR2 FYNNEI. J gave up 7 bases and V 8 bases, and 4 bases lay outside the gene matches. Here the CDR3 DNA reads TGTGCCAGCCGAGGGACAGGGGGACAGCCCCAGCATTTT. It codes for CASRGTGGQPQHF.

This clone was recorded only once. The rearrangement uses TRBV9 and TRBJ2-3; 9 positions agree with TRBD2. In germline, CDR1 is SGDLS, CDR2 YYNGEE. Losses at the gene ends were 0 bases for V and 3 bases for J; bases not matched to a gene: 2. The CDR3 is made up of 15 amino acids. The CDR3 is CASSVVSGGTDTQYF. In DNA form, the CDR3 reads TGTGCCAGCAGCGTAGTTAGCGGGGGAACAGATACGCAGTATTTT.

This clone was seen a single time. The V gene is TRBV5-1, the J gene TRBJ2-5; D possibly matches TRBD1 or TRBD2 (5 bases each). Germline-derived CDR1 and CDR2 are SGHRS and YFSETQ. The CDR3 extends over 14 amino acids. V was cut by 0 bases and J by 4 bases, with 10 bases left in between. CDR3 nucleotides: TGCGCCAGCAGCTTGGCGCCAGGGAGAGAGACCCAGTACTTC. This translates into CASSLAPGRETQYF.

The chain has TRBV6-6 and TRBJ2-2; D not certain. The V gene lost 2 bases and the J gene lost 6 bases, with 4 bases spanning the gap. Germline CDR1 reads MNHNY; CDR2 reads SVGAGI (reference sequence). The CDR3 spans 12 residues. The CDR3 sequence is CASSYTAGELFF. In DNA, the CDR3 is TGTGCCAGCAGTTACACGGCCGGGGAGCTGTTTTTT.

V and J are TRBV2 and TRBJ2-7, with no clear D. The germline V gene has CDR1 SNHLY and CDR2 FYNNEI. This CDR3 contains 14 residues. Trimming took off 2 bases at V and 3 bases at J, with 11 bases between the two ends. The DNA for the CDR3 is TGTGCCAGCAGTGAATGTCAGGCCGACTACGAGCAGTACTTC. Amino acid sequence: CASSECQADYEQYF.

The rearrangement links TRBV5-6 to TRBJ1-2, with D possibly being TRBD1 (6 bases). The CDR3 extends over 16 amino acids. Germline lookup yields CDR1 SGHDT and CDR2 YYEEEE. V was trimmed by 4 bases and J by 4 bases, leaving 20 bases between them. CDR3 protein: CASSPAGAQWTYGYTF. The CDR3 bases are TGTGCCAGCAGCCCGGCAGGGGCCCAATGGACCTATGGCTACACCTTC. Complete variable domain (other parts from reference TRBV5-6 and TRBJ1-2): DAGVTQSPTHLIKTRGQQVTLRCSPKSGHDTVSWYQQALGQGPQFIFQYYEEEERQRGNFPDRFSGHQFPNYSSELNVNALLLGDSALYLCASSPAGAQWTYGYTFGSGTRLTVV.

The DNA for the CDR3 is TGTGCCAGCAGCCGGGGGGCTACAGGGGGAAGTGGCAATGAGCAGTTCTTC. Protein product: CASSRGATGGSGNEQFF. The chain is built from TRBV5-8 and TRBJ2-1; D is possibly TRBD1 (8 bases). V was clipped by 4 bases and J by 6 bases, with 23 bases between them. Looked up from germline, CDR1 is SGHTS and CDR2 is YDEGEE. This CDR3 contains 17 residues.

This sequence joins TRBV4-3 and TRBJ2-3; 11 bases align to TRBD2. With V trimmed by 1 base and J by 4 bases, 10 bases remained unmatched. CDR1 and CDR2 (germline): LGHNA, YSLEER. The CDR3 covers 18 residues. The DNA of the CDR3 is TGCGCCAGCAGCCAAGGAGTGGCTAGCGGGGGGCCGCCAGATACGCAGTATTTT. Amino acid sequence: CASSQGVASGGPPDTQYF.

The chain links TRBV6-5 to TRBJ2-5, with TRBD2 identical over 9 bases. Germline CDR1 is MNHEY and CDR2 is SVGAGI. The CDR3 loop spans 13 amino acids. With V trimmed by 6 bases and J by 8 bases, 7 bases remained unmatched. The CDR3 bases are TGTGCCAGCAGACCGACTAGCGGTGGCACCCAGTACTTC. This translates into CASRPTSGGTQYF.

This rearrangement joins TRBV30 to TRBJ1-2, with a possible D match to TRBD1 (6 bases). Germline V gives CDR1 GTSNPN, CDR2 SVGIG (reference sequence). Trimming pared 0 bases from V and 4 bases from J, leaving 12 bases between. This CDR3 is 14 amino acids long. This CDR3 is CAWSVMGARYGYTF. The CDR3 DNA follows: TGTGCCTGGAGTGTAATGGGGGCCCGCTATGGCTACACCTTC.

This chain links TRBV9 with TRBJ1-4; the match to TRBD1 covers 10 bases. The CDR3 runs 16 residues. The germline CDR1 and CDR2 sequences are SGDLS and YYNGEE. J lost 5 bases, V lost 3 bases, and 7 bases had no gene match. The DNA for the CDR3 is TGTGCCAGCAGCGCCATACCGGGACAGGGGAATGAAAAACTGTTTTTT. It translates to CASSAIPGQGNEKLFF. The full variable domain, in which reference TRBV9 and TRBJ1-4 provide the parts outside the CDR3, is DSGVTQTPKHLITATGQRVTLRCSPRSGDLSVYWYQQSLDQGLQFLIQYYNGEERAKGNILERFSAQQFPDLHSELNLSSLELGDSALYFCASSAIPGQGNEKLFFGSGTQLSVL.